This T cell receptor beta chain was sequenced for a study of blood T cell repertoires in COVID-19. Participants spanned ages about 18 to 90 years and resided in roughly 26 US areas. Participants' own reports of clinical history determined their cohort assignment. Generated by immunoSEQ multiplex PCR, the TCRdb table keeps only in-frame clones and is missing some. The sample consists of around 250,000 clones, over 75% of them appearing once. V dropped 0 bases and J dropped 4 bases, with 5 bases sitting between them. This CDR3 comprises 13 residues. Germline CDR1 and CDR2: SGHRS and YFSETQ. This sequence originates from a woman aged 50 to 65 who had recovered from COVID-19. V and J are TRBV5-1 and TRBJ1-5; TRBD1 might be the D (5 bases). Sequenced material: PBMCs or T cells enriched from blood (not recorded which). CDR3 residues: CASSLGQNQPQHF. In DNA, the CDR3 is TGCGCCAGCAGCTTGGGACAGAATCAGCCCCAGCATTTT.